The entry below gives a single T cell receptor beta chain sequence along with its context. TCRdb's copy holds only in-frame clones and misses some; the assay was immunoSEQ multiplex PCR. The sample lists about 13,000 clones, more than 70% occurring once. This sample is part of a study of OX40 agonist ivuxolimab in advanced cancers. Study background: Partial responses were recorded for three patients, including one with hepatocellular carcinoma and two with cutaneous melanoma.

Sequences were derived from CD4+ or CD8+ T cells sorted from blood, sampled in a trial of the OX40 agonist ivuxolimab. This receptor was identified in an adult with an advanced solid tumor such as melanoma, head and neck, liver or kidney cancer.

The CDR3 DNA reads as TGTGCCAGCAGCTTAGGCAATAGCAATCAGCCCCAGCATTTT. Its translation is CASSLGNSNQPQHF. The chain links TRBV7-9 to TRBJ1-5; D call uncertain. In germline, CDR1 is SEHNR, CDR2 FQNEAQ (reference sequence). V lost 1 base to trimming and J lost 0 bases, with 4 bases between them. This CDR3 region has 14 residues.